Below, 30 T cell receptor beta chains from the same sample are listed, as sequenced in a study of CD8 T cells in Susac syndrome (dated by TCRdb to the late 2010s). Receptors were amplified or captured by the immunoSEQ multiplex PCR assay. RNA was extracted using the RNeasy kit, and roughly 0.5 to 1 microgram was reverse transcribed with random hexamers. The raw public reads went through TCRdb reprocessing: fastp at Q25, MiXCR clone calling, in-frame beta chains kept. Rows are combined by CDR3 protein, so each entry shows the most common genes and DNA. The sample records some 200,000 distinct CDR3 sequences, nearly 95% of which are singletons. Of the sample, 0.093% falls within the top ten clones. The source material was CD4+ T cells from PBMCs. Receptors were obtained from a human donor with multiple sclerosis.

This chain links TRBV12-3 or TRBV12-4 with TRBJ2-3, with 13 bases that match TRBD2. Trimming removed 3 bases from V and 5 bases from J; junction bases left unmatched: 8. The CDR3 spans 17 residues. As DNA, the CDR3 is TGTGCCAGCAGTTTCTCCGGACTAGCGGGAGTGGGAGATACGCAGTATTTT. Translated, it gives CASSFSGLAGVGDTQYF.

The rearrangement uses TRBV20-1 and TRBJ1-2; D unclear. There are 11 residues in the CDR3. V was cut by 5 bases and J by 8 bases, with 12 bases left in between. Germline V gene data show CDR1 as DFQATT and CDR2 as SNEGSKA (reference sequence). The CDR3 loop reads CSAGRERGYTF. In DNA form, the CDR3 reads TGCAGTGCTGGCCGGGAGAGGGGCTACACCTTC.

This sequence joins TRBV11-2 and TRBJ2-5; D not certain. From germline, CDR1 is SGHAT and CDR2 FQNNGV. The germline V and J ends were trimmed by 5 bases and 2 bases, with 12 bases remaining between them. This CDR3 has 14 residues. The CDR3 sequence: CASSRMAVQETQYF. DNA of the CDR3: TGTGCCAGCAGCCGTATGGCGGTTCAAGAGACCCAGTACTTC. The variable domain in full, with the rest retrieved from reference TRBV11-2 and TRBJ2-5, is EAGVAQSPRYKIIEKRQSVAFWCNPISGHATLYWYQQILGQGPKLLIQFQNNGVVDDSQLPKDRFSAERLKGVDSTLKIQPAKLEDSAVYLCASSRMAVQETQYFGPGTRLLVL.

The chain carries TRBV5-4 and TRBJ2-7; 8 bases map to TRBD1. V was clipped by 4 bases and J by 5 bases; unmatched bases: 5. Germline values: CDR1 SGHNT, CDR2 YYREEE (reference sequence). CDR3 length: 13 amino acids. CDR3 loop: CASSRQGPNEQYF. Here the CDR3 DNA reads TGTGCCAGCAGCCGACAGGGGCCAAACGAGCAGTACTTC.

The table lists this clonotype with a few counts. The gene calls are TRBV20-1 and TRBJ2-1; D perhaps matches TRBD1 (6 bases). With 5 bases removed from V and 5 bases from J, the gap between germline ends came to 10 bases. Per the germline V gene, CDR1 is DFQATT and CDR2 is SNEGSKA (reference sequence). CDR3 length equals 12 residues. The CDR3 reads CSARGQHNEQFF. CDR3 in DNA: TGCAGTGCTCGAGGACAGCACAATGAGCAGTTCTTC.

This rearrangement joins TRBV30 to TRBJ1-5; D perhaps matches TRBD1 (5 bases). The CDR3 loop spans 14 amino acids. Trimming stripped 0 bases from V and 5 bases from J, with 11 bases between. Germline loops: CDR1 GTSNPN, CDR2 SVGIG (reference sequence). The CDR3 sequence: CAWSVGTRDQPQHF. The CDR3 coding sequence is TGTGCCTGGAGTGTAGGGACGAGAGATCAGCCCCAGCATTTT.

DNA of the CDR3: TGCGCCAGCAGCGCGGAGGGACGGATCAATGGCTACACCTTC. The encoded protein is CASSAEGRINGYTF. J is TRBJ1-2 and V is TRBV5-1, with D possibly being TRBD1 (5 bases). V lost 4 bases and J 6 bases, leaving 16 bases between the germline ends. The CDR3 spans 14 residues. The germline V gene has CDR1 SGHRS and CDR2 YFSETQ.

The count of this clonotype is one. This chain links TRBV20-1 with TRBJ2-7, with 11 bases aligning to TRBD2. The CDR3 is 14 amino acids. V shed 6 bases, J shed 7 bases, and the junction held 11 bases outside the gene matches. Germline V lookup: CDR1 DFQATT, CDR2 SNEGSKA (reference sequence). The CDR3 reads CSAQLAGAAIEQYF. DNA of the CDR3: TGCAGTGCGCAACTAGCGGGAGCCGCAATAGAGCAGTACTTC.

CDR3 sequence (DNA): TGTGCCACCAGTGATCGGAAGATATTGGATACGCAGTATTTT. This translates into CATSDRKILDTQYF. The chain joins TRBV24-1 to TRBJ2-3; no firm D call. Germline-derived CDR1 and CDR2 are KGHDR and SFDVKD. The V gene lost 3 bases and the J gene lost 6 bases, with 12 bases spanning the gap. This CDR3 has 14 residues.

This chain connects TRBV20-1 to TRBJ2-7; TRBD1 aligns across 9 bases. CDR1 and CDR2 (germline): DFQATT, SNEGSKA (reference sequence). The CDR3 consists of 13 residues. V dropped 3 bases and J dropped 5; count of bases not matched to a gene: 5. CDR3 coding DNA: TGCAGTGCTAGCACAGGGGGCATAGACGAGCAGTACTTC. Protein: CSASTGGIDEQYF.

This chain connects TRBV12-5 to TRBJ2-2; 7 nucleotides line up with TRBD1. The CDR3 totals 16 residues. V lost 4 bases to trimming and J lost 2 bases; unmatched junction nucleotides: 7. CDR1 is LGHNT and CDR2 is FRNRAP in the germline V gene. CDR3 bases: TGTGCTAGTGGTTCGCCTCGGGACAGCAACACCGGGGAGCTGTTTTTT. Translation gives CASGSPRDSNTGELFF.

The V and J genes are TRBV15 and TRBJ2-1; D unclear. Germline CDR1 LNHNV, CDR2 YYDKDF (reference sequence). The CDR3 contains 13 residues. The germline V and J ends were trimmed by 1 base and 4 bases, with 5 bases remaining between them. The CDR3 DNA is TGTGCCACCAGCAGAGGGTTTTACAATGAGCAGTTCTTC. Protein product: CATSRGFYNEQFF.

The chain recombines TRBV20-1 with TRBJ2-3; 7 bases align to TRBD2. Per the germline V gene, CDR1 is DFQATT and CDR2 is SNEGSKA (reference sequence). The V gene end was trimmed by 4 bases and the J gene end by 1 base; junction bases not matched to a gene: 5. CDR3 length: 14 residues. The CDR3 region is CSATAGEGTDTQYF. CDR3 coding DNA: TGCAGTGCTACGGCGGGGGAGGGCACAGATACGCAGTATTTT.

The chain employs TRBV3-1 and TRBJ1-3; D is perhaps TRBD1 (5 bases). The V gene lost 2 bases and the J gene lost 8 bases, with 13 bases spanning the gap. The germline CDR1 and CDR2 sequences are LGHDT and YNNKEL (reference sequence). The CDR3 spans 14 residues. The CDR3 DNA follows: TGTGCCAGCAGCCAATTGCCGGGGGACGACACCATATATTTT. As protein: CASSQLPGDDTIYF.

The J gene is TRBJ2-1, the V gene TRBV12-5, with TRBD2 identical over 9 bases. Germline CDR1 reads LGHNT; CDR2 reads FRNRAP. The trim removed 6 bases at V and 3 bases at J, leaving 3 bases unmatched. The CDR3 runs to 14 residues. CDR3 loop: CASGASGNYNEQFF. The CDR3 DNA is TGTGCTAGTGGAGCTAGCGGGAACTACAATGAGCAGTTCTTC.

This chain joins TRBV20-1 and TRBJ2-3; TRBD2 aligns across 7 bases. Per germline, CDR1 DFQATT and CDR2 SNEGSKA (reference sequence). CDR3 length equals 16 residues. V shed 5 bases and J 2 bases; nucleotides not matched to a gene: 13. CDR3 nucleotide sequence: TGCAGTGCTGCCCTGCGTGCGGGAGAACCCACAGATACGCAGTATTTT. This gives the protein CSAALRAGEPTDTQYF.

CDR3 coding DNA: TGCAGTGCCGGGCGACGGAACACTGAAGCTTTCTTT. Protein product: CSAGRRNTEAFF. The V gene is TRBV20-1, the J gene TRBJ1-1; D is unresolved. Germline CDR1 reads DFQATT; CDR2 reads SNEGSKA (reference sequence). The V end lost 6 bases, the J end lost 1 base, and 9 bases lay between the germline ends. The CDR3 extends over 12 amino acids.

V is TRBV29-1 and J is TRBJ2-3; 9 positions match TRBD1. This CDR3 region has 13 residues. The germline gives CDR1 SQVTM, CDR2 ANQGSEA. Losses at the gene ends were 3 bases for V and 10 bases for J; bases not matched to a gene: 8. The CDR3 here is CSVDVTGGISQYF. In DNA form, the CDR3 reads TGCAGCGTTGATGTGACAGGGGGAATTTCGCAGTATTTT.

The J gene is TRBJ1-1, the V gene TRBV30; D remains unclear. CDR3 length: 12 amino acids. V lost 5 bases and J 1 base, leaving 8 bases between the germline ends. The germline CDR1 and CDR2 sequences are GTSNPN and SVGIG (reference sequence). CDR3 loop: CAWCLGNTEAFF. CDR3 nucleotide sequence: TGTGCCTGGTGTTTAGGGAACACTGAAGCTTTCTTT.

The rearrangement uses TRBV24-1 and TRBJ2-1; 9 bases align to TRBD1. The germline CDR1 and CDR2 sequences are KGHDR and SFDVKD. V shed 5 bases and J 6 bases; nucleotides not matched to a gene: 7. The length of the CDR3 is 15 residues. The CDR3 nucleotides are TGTGCCACCAGTGCCCCGGGACAGGGCCTCAATGAGCAGTTCTTC. This translates into CATSAPGQGLNEQFF.

This chain connects TRBV2 to TRBJ2-7; either TRBD1 or TRBD2 may fit D (5 bases each). Per the germline V gene, CDR1 is SNHLY and CDR2 is FYNNEI. The germline V and J ends were trimmed by 6 bases and 2 bases, with 8 bases remaining between them. The CDR3 is 12 residues long. CDR3 sequence (DNA): TGTGCCAGCAGAAAGGGACCCTACGAGCAGTACTTC. Translation gives CASRKGPYEQYF.

This chain joins TRBV20-1 and TRBJ2-7; TRBD2 aligns across 9 bases. Germline-derived CDR1 and CDR2 are DFQATT and SNEGSKA (reference sequence). J gave up 2 bases and V 0 bases, and 2 bases lay outside the gene matches. CDR3 length: 14 residues. The CDR3 DNA is TGCAGTGCTAGAGAGGCTAGCGGGGCCTACGAGCAGTACTTC. Translated, it gives CSAREASGAYEQYF.

The rearrangement uses TRBV3-1 and TRBJ2-5; no clear D gene. The ends were cut back, 2 bases at V and 8 bases at J, with 6 bases in the middle. Germline-derived CDR1 and CDR2 are LGHDT and YNNKEL (reference sequence). The CDR3 covers 11 residues. CDR3 loop: CASSQSPTQYF. The CDR3 DNA is TGTGCCAGCAGCCAAAGCCCCACCCAGTACTTC.

This clonotype came up once. This chain joins TRBV20-1 and TRBJ1-4, with D unresolved. The CDR3 runs 13 residues. The ends were cut back, 6 bases at V and 5 bases at J, with 13 bases in the middle. In germline, CDR1 is DFQATT, CDR2 SNEGSKA (reference sequence). CDR3 coding DNA: TGCAGTGCCAGACGGAATACAAATGAAAAACTGTTTTTT. This translates into CSARRNTNEKLFF.

The rearrangement links TRBV3-1 to TRBJ1-1, with D possibly TRBD1 on 5 matching bases. Trimming took 6 bases from V and 5 from J, leaving 7 bases between them. This CDR3 is 11 amino acids long. CDR1 LGHDT and CDR2 YNNKEL come from the germline V gene (reference sequence). The CDR3: CASRGATEAFF. The CDR3 region has the DNA TGTGCCAGCAGAGGGGCGACTGAAGCTTTCTTT. Variable domain in full (rest from reference TRBV3-1 and TRBJ1-1): DTAVSQTPKYLVTQMGNDKSIKCEQNLGHDTMYWYKQDSKKFLKIMFSYNNKELIINETVPNRFSPKSPDKAHLNLHINSLELGDSAVYFCASRGATEAFFGQGTRLTVV.

The J gene is TRBJ2-1, the V gene TRBV15; 15 positions match TRBD2. There are 16 residues in the CDR3. Germline loops: CDR1 LNHNV, CDR2 YYDKDF (reference sequence). Trimming took 3 bases from V and 4 from J; bases not matched to a gene: 1. The DNA for the CDR3 is TGTGCCACCAGCAGGGGGACTAGCGGGAGGTACAATGAGCAGTTCTTC. Translating gives CATSRGTSGRYNEQFF.

This chain joins TRBV14 and TRBJ2-1, with D possibly matching TRBD2 (5 bases). CDR1 SGHDN and CDR2 FVKESK come from the germline V gene. CDR3 length: 13 residues. The ends were cut back, 0 bases at V and 13 bases at J, with 13 bases in the middle. The CDR3 sequence is CASSQDLEGPQFF. DNA of the CDR3: TGTGCCAGCAGCCAAGATCTAGAGGGCCCACAGTTCTTC.

The CDR3 is CASSLGQAGETQYF. In nucleotides, the CDR3 is TGTGCCAGCAGCTTAGGGCAGGCTGGAGAGACCCAGTACTTC. The gene calls are TRBV5-4 and TRBJ2-5; D gene unclear. Germline CDR1 SGHNT, CDR2 YYREEE (reference sequence). The length of the CDR3 is 14 residues. The V gene lost 2 bases and the J gene lost 4 bases, with 12 bases spanning the gap.

V is TRBV24-1 and J is TRBJ1-2; D gene ambiguous. The length of the CDR3 is 14 residues. Trimming left V 2 bases short and J 2 bases short, with 8 bases between. Per the germline V gene, CDR1 is KGHDR and CDR2 is SFDVKD. The CDR3 coding sequence is TGTGCCACCAGTGATTCGAGCAGAAACTATGGCTACACCTTC. Protein product: CATSDSSRNYGYTF.

This clonotype was detected once. The rearrangement links TRBV15 to TRBJ1-1; D not certain. The CDR3 consists of 14 residues. V lost 0 bases to trimming and J lost 1 base, with 6 bases between them. The germline V gene has CDR1 LNHNV and CDR2 YYDKDF (reference sequence). The CDR3 DNA reads TGTGCCACCAGCAGAGATCCAGGGAACACTGAAGCTTTCTTT. Protein: CATSRDPGNTEAFF.